This entry concerns a single T cell receptor (beta chain). Antigen specificity is unknown. This record belongs to a study of CXCR3-negative and CXCR3-positive naive CD8 T cells. Study-level points and caveats: PBMCs showed partially decreased CXCR3 expression after cryopreservation, and most assays used fresh PBMCs. Greater hydrophobicity was found in TRB CDR3s of CXCR3-positive naive cells than of CXCR3-negative naive cells. Much lower diversity was found in memory CD8+ cells, while both naive subsets had comparably high diversity.

5' RACE that incorporated UMI labels was used to prepare the TRB cDNA libraries. For each CDR3 protein, TCRdb gives one entry from its re-call of the 5' RACE reads, without DNA. The sample table sets out 150,000 to 180,000 distinct CDR3 sequences. The CDR3 consists of 16 residues. Germline CDR1 reads SGHTA; CDR2 reads FQGTGA. The sequence derives from a human donor in good health. Some clones in this sample may be carry-over from other donors' samples. The J gene is TRBJ2-2, the V gene TRBV7-3; TCRdb picks TRBD2, but there is no DNA to check that call. Sequencing was performed on naive CXCR3+ CD8+ T cells from blood. Specified subset: CD45RO-CCR7+CD27+CD95- naive CD8+ T cells expressing CXCR3 (TNR3+). The CDR3 is CASSLSLAGFTGELFF.